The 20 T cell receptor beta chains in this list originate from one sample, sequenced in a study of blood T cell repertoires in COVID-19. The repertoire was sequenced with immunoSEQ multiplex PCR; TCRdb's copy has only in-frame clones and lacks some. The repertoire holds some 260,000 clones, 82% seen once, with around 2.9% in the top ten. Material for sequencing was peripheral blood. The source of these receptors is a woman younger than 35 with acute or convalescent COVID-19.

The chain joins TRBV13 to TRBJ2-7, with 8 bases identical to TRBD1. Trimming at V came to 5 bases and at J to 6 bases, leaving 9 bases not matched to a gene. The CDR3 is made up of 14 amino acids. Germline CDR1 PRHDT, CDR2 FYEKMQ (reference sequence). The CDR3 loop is CASSPETGVGEQYF. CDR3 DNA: TGTGCCAGCAGCCCGGAGACAGGGGTAGGCGAGCAGTACTTC.

This CDR3 is CAWSGRTEPYNSPLHF. CDR3 coding DNA: TGTGCCTGGAGTGGGCGGACAGAGCCTTATAATTCACCCCTCCACTTT. The V gene is TRBV30, the J gene TRBJ1-6, with D possibly being TRBD1 (6 bases). Germline CDR1 GTSNPN, CDR2 SVGIG (reference sequence). The CDR3 consists of 16 residues. V gave up 1 base and J gave up 4 bases, with 14 bases separating them.

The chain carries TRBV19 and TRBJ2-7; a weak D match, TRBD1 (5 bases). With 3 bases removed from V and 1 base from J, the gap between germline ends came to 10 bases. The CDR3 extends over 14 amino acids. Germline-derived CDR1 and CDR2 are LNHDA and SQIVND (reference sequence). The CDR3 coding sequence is TGTGCCAGTAGTATCATGACAGCATCCTACGAGCAGTACTTC. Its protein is CASSIMTASYEQYF.

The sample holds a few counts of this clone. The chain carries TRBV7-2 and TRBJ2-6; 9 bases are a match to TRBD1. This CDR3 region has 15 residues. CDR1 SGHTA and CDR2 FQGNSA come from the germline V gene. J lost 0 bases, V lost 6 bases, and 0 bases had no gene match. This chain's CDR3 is CASRTGGSGANVLTF. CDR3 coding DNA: TGTGCCAGCAGGACAGGGGGCTCTGGGGCCAACGTCCTGACTTTC.

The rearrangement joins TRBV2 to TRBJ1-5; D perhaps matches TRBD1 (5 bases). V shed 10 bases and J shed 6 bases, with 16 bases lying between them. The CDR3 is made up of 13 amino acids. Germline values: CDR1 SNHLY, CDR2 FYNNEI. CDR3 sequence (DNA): TGTGCCACCCTGACAGACCCGTCTCAGCCCCAGCATTTT. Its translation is CATLTDPSQPQHF. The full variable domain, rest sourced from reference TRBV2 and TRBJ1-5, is EPEVTQTPSHQVTQMGQEVILRCVPISNHLYFYWYRQILGQKVEFLVSFYNNEISEKSEIFDDQFSVERPDGSNFTLKIRSTKLEDSAMYFCATLTDPSQPQHFGDGTRLSIL.

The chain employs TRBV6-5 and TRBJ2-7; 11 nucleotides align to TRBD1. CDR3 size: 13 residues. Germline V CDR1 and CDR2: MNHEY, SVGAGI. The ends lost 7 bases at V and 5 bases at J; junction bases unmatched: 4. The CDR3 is CASTSGQGDEQYF. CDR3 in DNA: TGTGCCAGCACCTCGGGACAGGGGGACGAGCAGTACTTC.

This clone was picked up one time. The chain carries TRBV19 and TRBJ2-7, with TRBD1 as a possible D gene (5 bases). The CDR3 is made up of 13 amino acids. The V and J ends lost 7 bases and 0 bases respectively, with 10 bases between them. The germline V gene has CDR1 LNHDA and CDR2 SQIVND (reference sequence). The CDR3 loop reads CASTGQLSYEQYF. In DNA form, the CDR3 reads TGTGCCAGTACCGGACAACTCTCCTACGAGCAGTACTTC.

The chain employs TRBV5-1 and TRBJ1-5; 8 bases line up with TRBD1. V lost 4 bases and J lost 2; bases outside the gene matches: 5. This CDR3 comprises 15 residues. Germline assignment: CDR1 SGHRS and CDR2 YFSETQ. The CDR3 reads CASSPTGEGNQPQHF. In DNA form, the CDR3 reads TGCGCCAGCAGCCCGACAGGGGAAGGCAATCAGCCCCAGCATTTT.

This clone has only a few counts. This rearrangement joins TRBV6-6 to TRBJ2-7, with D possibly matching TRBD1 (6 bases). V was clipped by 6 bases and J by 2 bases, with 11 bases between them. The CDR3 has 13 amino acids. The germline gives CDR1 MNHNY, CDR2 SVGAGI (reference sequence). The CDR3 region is CASRYTGTYEQYF. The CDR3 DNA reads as TGTGCCAGCAGGTACACAGGGACCTACGAGCAGTACTTC.

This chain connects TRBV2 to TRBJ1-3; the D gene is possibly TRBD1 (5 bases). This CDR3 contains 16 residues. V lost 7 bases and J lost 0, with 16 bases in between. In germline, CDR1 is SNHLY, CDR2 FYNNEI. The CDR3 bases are TGTGCCAGCATCCCAACCCAGGGCAGCTCTGGAAACACCATATATTTT. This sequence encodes CASIPTQGSSGNTIYF.

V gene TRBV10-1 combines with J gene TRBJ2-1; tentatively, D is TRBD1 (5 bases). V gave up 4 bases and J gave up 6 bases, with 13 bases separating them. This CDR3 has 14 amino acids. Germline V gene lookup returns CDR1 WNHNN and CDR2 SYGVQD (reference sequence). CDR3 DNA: TGCGCCAGCAGTGCGGCTAGGGGTTCCAATGAGCAGTTCTTC. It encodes CASSAARGSNEQFF.

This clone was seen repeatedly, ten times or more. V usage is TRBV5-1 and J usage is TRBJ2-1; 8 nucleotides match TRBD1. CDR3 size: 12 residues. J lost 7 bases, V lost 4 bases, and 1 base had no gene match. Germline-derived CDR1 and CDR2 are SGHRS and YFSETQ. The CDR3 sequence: CASSRDRNEQFF. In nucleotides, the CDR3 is TGCGCCAGCAGCCGGGACAGGAATGAGCAGTTCTTC.

The CDR3 loop reads CASSSRSARNTEAFF. CDR3 DNA: TGTGCCAGCAGCTCCCGGTCCGCGAGGAACACTGAAGCTTTCTTT. The chain uses TRBV7-9 and TRBJ1-1; no reliable D call. The CDR3 consists of 15 residues. Germline CDR1 SEHNR, CDR2 FQNEAQ (reference sequence). Trimming removed 4 bases at V and 1 base at J, with 13 bases between.

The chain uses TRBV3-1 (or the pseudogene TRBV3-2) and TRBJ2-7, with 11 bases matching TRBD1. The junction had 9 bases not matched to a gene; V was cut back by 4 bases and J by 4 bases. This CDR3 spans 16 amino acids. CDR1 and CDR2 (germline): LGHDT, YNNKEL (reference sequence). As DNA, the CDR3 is TGTGCCAGCAGCCCTGGGGGCGGGACAGGGGGTTACGAGCAGTACTTC. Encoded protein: CASSPGGGTGGYEQYF.

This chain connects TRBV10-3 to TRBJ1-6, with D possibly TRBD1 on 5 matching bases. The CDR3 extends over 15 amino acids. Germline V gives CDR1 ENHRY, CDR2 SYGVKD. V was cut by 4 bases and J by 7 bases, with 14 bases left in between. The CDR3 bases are TGTGCCATCAGTGTTGGAGGGGTAGGCAATTCACCCCTCCACTTT. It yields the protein CAISVGGVGNSPLHF.

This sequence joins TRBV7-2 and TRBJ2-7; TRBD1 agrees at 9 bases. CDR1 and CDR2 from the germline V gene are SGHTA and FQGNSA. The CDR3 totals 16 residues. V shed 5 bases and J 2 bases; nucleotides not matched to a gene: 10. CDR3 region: CASSGSPGQGAYEQYF. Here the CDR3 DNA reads TGTGCCAGCAGCGGCTCACCGGGACAGGGAGCCTACGAGCAGTACTTC. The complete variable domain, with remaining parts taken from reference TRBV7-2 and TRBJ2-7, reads GAGVSQSPSNKVTEKGKDVELRCDPISGHTALYWYRQSLGQGLEFLIYFQGNSAPDKSGLPSDRFSAERTGGSVSTLTIQRTQQEDSAVYLCASSGSPGQGAYEQYFGPGTRLTVT.

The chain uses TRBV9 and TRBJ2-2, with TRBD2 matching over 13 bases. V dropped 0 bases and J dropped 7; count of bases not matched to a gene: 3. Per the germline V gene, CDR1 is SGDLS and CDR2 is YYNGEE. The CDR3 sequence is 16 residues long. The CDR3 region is CASSVAGTSGIGELFF. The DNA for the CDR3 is TGTGCCAGCAGCGTAGCCGGGACTAGCGGGATCGGGGAGCTGTTTTTT.

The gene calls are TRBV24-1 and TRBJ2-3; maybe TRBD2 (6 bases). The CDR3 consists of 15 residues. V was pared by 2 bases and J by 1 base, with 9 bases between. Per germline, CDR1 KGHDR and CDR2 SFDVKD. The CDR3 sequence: CATSDSASGTDTQYF. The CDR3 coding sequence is TGTGCCACCAGTGATTCGGCTAGCGGCACAGATACGCAGTATTTT.

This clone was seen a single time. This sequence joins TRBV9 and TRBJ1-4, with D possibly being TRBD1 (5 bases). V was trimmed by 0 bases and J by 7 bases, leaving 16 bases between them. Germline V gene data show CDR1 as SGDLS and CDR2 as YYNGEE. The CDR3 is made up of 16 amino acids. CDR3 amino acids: CASSVAGGGIGEKLFF. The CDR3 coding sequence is TGTGCCAGCAGCGTAGCCGGCGGGGGAATTGGTGAAAAACTGTTTTTT.

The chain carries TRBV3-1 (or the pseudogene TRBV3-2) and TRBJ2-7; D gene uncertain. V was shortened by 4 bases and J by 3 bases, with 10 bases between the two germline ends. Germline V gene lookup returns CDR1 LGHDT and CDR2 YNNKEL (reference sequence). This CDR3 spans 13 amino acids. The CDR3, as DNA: TGTGCCAGCAGCCGGAGATACATCTACGAGCAGTACTTC. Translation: CASSRRYIYEQYF.